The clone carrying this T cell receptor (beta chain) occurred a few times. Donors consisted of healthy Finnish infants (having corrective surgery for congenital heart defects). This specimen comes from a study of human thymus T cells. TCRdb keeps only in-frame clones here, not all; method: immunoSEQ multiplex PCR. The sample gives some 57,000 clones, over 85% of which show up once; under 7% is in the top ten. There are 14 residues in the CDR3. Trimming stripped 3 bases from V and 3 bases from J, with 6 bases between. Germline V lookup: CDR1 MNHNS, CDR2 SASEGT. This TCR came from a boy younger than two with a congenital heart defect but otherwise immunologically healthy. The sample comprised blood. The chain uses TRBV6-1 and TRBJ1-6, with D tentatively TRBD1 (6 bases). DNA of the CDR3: TGTGCCAGCAGTGACAGGGGCTATAATTCACCCCTCCACTTT. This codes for CASSDRGYNSPLHF.